The entry that follows covers one T cell receptor (beta chain) sequence. The antigen is not known. Germline V CDR1 and CDR2: SQVTM, ANQGSEA. V was trimmed by 5 bases and J by 5 bases, leaving 13 bases between them. This CDR3 spans 13 amino acids. These data are taken from a study of T-cell memory formation after mild COVID-19. Whole-study context: In these data, TCR clusters were largely donor specific.

Using its own MiXCR run on the 5' RACE reads, TCRdb lists one record per CDR3 protein. Of 400,000 to 500,000 distinct CDR3 sequences listed, 20% are singletons. Study-wide points: Confirmation of SARS-CoV-2 specificity was lacking for second-wave clones peaking day 37. A second wave expanding day 15 to 37 was CD4+-biased; contracting clones were balanced. CM and EM subsets held most contracting CD4+ clones; EMRA held CD8+ ones.

This receptor was taken from an adult woman who had mild COVID-19 (a few samples of this study predate the infection). Cell type and time point are not known. This sequence joins TRBV29-1 and TRBJ2-1; D possibly corresponds to TRBD1 (6 bases). Sequencing was performed on PBMCs or a T cell subset sorted from them (not recorded which). CDR3 nucleotides: TGCAGCGTTTCGACAGGTTCCAACAATGAGCAGTTCTTC. Translated: CSVSTGSNNEQFF.